The 19 T cell receptor beta chains in this list originate from one sample, sequenced in a study of regulatory dendritic cells for organ transplantation. Assay used: immunoSEQ multiplex PCR; TCRdb lists only in-frame clones, some missing. The sample lists 34,000 or so clones; around 90% were seen once. The sequencing sample was made of naive CD4+ T cells from blood. Subset here: CD45RA+ naive T cells. Source of these receptors: a human donor in good health.

This chain's CDR3 is CASSLADPGLAGGRGKTQYF. In nucleotides, the CDR3 is TGTGCCAGCAGCTTAGCCGACCCGGGACTAGCGGGAGGGCGGGGGAAGACCCAGTACTTC. This chain links TRBV7-2 with TRBJ2-5; TRBD2 matches at 16 bases. This CDR3 has 20 amino acids. The junction had 13 bases not matched to a gene; V was cut back by 0 bases and J by 6 bases. Per germline, CDR1 SGHTA and CDR2 FQGNSA.

The V call is TRBV2, the J call TRBJ2-7; 7 bases fit TRBD2. The length of the CDR3 is 17 residues. The J segment lost 3 bases and the V segment lost 6 bases, leaving 17 bases of the junction unmatched. The germline CDR1 and CDR2 sequences are SNHLY and FYNNEI. Written as DNA, the CDR3 is TGTGCCAGCAGAAAATCCGGGCGGAGCGGGGATCACTACGAGCAGTACTTC. As protein: CASRKSGRSGDHYEQYF.

The chain employs TRBV2 and TRBJ1-1; 8 positions agree with TRBD1. CDR3 length equals 14 residues. Losses at the gene ends were 7 bases for V and 1 base for J; bases not matched to a gene: 5. Germline V gives CDR1 SNHLY, CDR2 FYNNEI. The CDR3 DNA sequence: TGTGCCAGCATTAAACAGGGGGGGAACACTGAAGCTTTCTTT. The encoded protein is CASIKQGGNTEAFF.

J is TRBJ1-5 and V is TRBV7-9, with D uncertain. V was cut by 3 bases and J by 2 bases, with 5 bases left in between. Germline values: CDR1 SEHNR, CDR2 FQNEAQ (reference sequence). CDR3 length: 13 amino acids. The CDR3 DNA reads as TGTGCCAGCAGCTTTGAAGGCAATCAGCCCCAGCATTTT. This gives the protein CASSFEGNQPQHF.

The chain employs TRBV6-6 and TRBJ1-4; tentative D call: TRBD1 (5 bases). The CDR3 sequence is 15 residues long. Trimming left V 7 bases short and J 5 bases short, with 17 bases between. Germline loops: CDR1 MNHNY, CDR2 SVGAGI (reference sequence). The CDR3 loop reads CASNAGGTVNEKLFF. The CDR3 DNA is TGTGCCAGCAACGCCGGCGGGACGGTAAATGAAAAACTGTTTTTT.

The chain links TRBV4-1 to TRBJ1-1; D perhaps matches TRBD1 (5 bases). The CDR3 loop spans 14 amino acids. The V and J ends lost 3 bases and 10 bases respectively, with 18 bases between them. CDR1 is MGHRA and CDR2 is YSYEKL in the germline V gene. CDR3 in DNA: TGCGCCAGCAGCCATGTTTTCCAGGGCCCAGCAGCTTTCTTT. The encoded protein is CASSHVFQGPAAFF.

The DNA for the CDR3 is TGTGCCAGCAGCTTTGGGGGAGGAACGCCAGGAAACACCATATATTTT. This sequence encodes CASSFGGGTPGNTIYF. The chain couples TRBV7-2 to TRBJ1-3; tentatively, D is TRBD1 (5 bases). The germline gives CDR1 SGHTA, CDR2 FQGNSA. The CDR3 sequence is 16 residues long. V was clipped by 3 bases and J by 4 bases, with 16 bases between them. Using reference TRBV7-2 and TRBJ1-3 for the parts outside the CDR3, the full variable domain is GAGVSQSPSNKVTEKGKDVELRCDPISGHTALYWYRQSLGQGLEFLIYFQGNSAPDKSGLPSDRFSAERTGGSVSTLTIQRTQQEDSAVYLCASSFGGGTPGNTIYFGEGSWLTVV.

V usage is TRBV15 and J usage is TRBJ2-3; D remains unclear. The ends were cut back, 3 bases at V and 5 bases at J, with 15 bases in the middle. The CDR3 loop spans 15 amino acids. The germline gives CDR1 LNHNV, CDR2 YYDKDF (reference sequence). CDR3 nucleotide sequence: TGTGCCACCAGCAGGGACCCCCTCTCGGGAGATACGCAGTATTTT. Protein product: CATSRDPLSGDTQYF.

In its sample, this clone was seen once. The rearrangement links TRBV9 to TRBJ1-2, with TRBD1 matching over 7 bases. This CDR3 comprises 15 residues. V was pared by 0 bases and J by 8 bases, with 10 bases of the junction left unmatched. Germline V CDR1 and CDR2: SGDLS, YYNGEE. This CDR3 reads CASSVGELRGQGYTF. The CDR3 DNA sequence: TGTGCCAGCAGCGTAGGGGAGCTTAGGGGACAGGGCTACACCTTC.

The chain links TRBV2 to TRBJ1-4; TRBD1 is a possible D gene (5 bases). Germline CDR1 reads SNHLY; CDR2 reads FYNNEI. Deletions cut 2 bases from V and 1 base from J, with 11 bases between. The CDR3 totals 16 residues. The CDR3 is CASSEHGAGTNEKLFF. CDR3 sequence (DNA): TGTGCCAGCAGTGAACACGGGGCGGGAACTAATGAAAAACTGTTTTTT. The whole variable domain, remainder taken from reference TRBV2 and TRBJ1-4, is EPEVTQTPSHQVTQMGQEVILRCVPISNHLYFYWYRQILGQKVEFLVSFYNNEISEKSEIFDDQFSVERPDGSNFTLKIRSTKLEDSAMYFCASSEHGAGTNEKLFFGSGTQLSVL.

V is TRBV6-6 and J is TRBJ2-3; 7 bases are shared with TRBD1. The junction had 9 bases not matched to a gene; V was cut back by 8 bases and J by 4 bases. CDR1 is MNHNY and CDR2 is SVGAGI in the germline V gene (reference sequence). The CDR3 loop spans 14 amino acids. This chain's CDR3 is CASQETGKADTQYF. DNA of the CDR3: TGTGCCAGCCAGGAGACAGGGAAGGCAGATACGCAGTATTTT.

V is TRBV7-2 and J is TRBJ2-1, with 8 bases aligning to TRBD1. V gave up 3 bases and J gave up 5 bases; unmatched junction bases: 3. The CDR3 length is 14 residues. Germline V gene sequence: CDR1 SGHTA, CDR2 FQGNSA. Written as DNA, the CDR3 is TGTGCCAGCAGCTTCGACAGGGGAAACAATGAGCAGTTCTTC. It codes for CASSFDRGNNEQFF.

The chain employs TRBV27 and TRBJ2-4; 11 bases match TRBD2. This CDR3 has 17 amino acids. The germline V gene encodes CDR1 MNHEY and CDR2 SMNVEV (reference sequence). J gave up 0 bases and V 6 bases, and 7 bases lay outside the gene matches. The CDR3 bases are TGTGCCAGCAGGAGACTAGCGGGACCTATAGCCAAAAACATTCAGTACTTC. Protein sequence: CASRRLAGPIAKNIQYF.

V is TRBV10-3 and J is TRBJ2-3, with TRBD1 matching over 11 bases. The CDR3 is made up of 15 amino acids. The junction had 5 bases not matched to a gene; V was cut back by 6 bases and J by 3 bases. The germline CDR1 and CDR2 sequences are ENHRY and SYGVKD. The CDR3 is CAIRGTGGFTDTQYF. In nucleotides, the CDR3 is TGTGCCATCAGAGGGACAGGGGGTTTTACAGATACGCAGTATTTT.

This clone has more than one count but fewer than ten. The gene calls are TRBV2 and TRBJ1-1; unclear D gene. In germline, CDR1 is SNHLY, CDR2 FYNNEI. This CDR3 has 13 residues. V lost 7 bases and J 6 bases, leaving 15 bases between the germline ends. This CDR3 reads CASIVTASAEAFF. CDR3 coding DNA: TGTGCCAGCATCGTAACAGCCTCGGCTGAAGCTTTCTTT. Variable domain in full (rest from reference TRBV2 and TRBJ1-1): EPEVTQTPSHQVTQMGQEVILRCVPISNHLYFYWYRQILGQKVEFLVSFYNNEISEKSEIFDDQFSVERPDGSNFTLKIRSTKLEDSAMYFCASIVTASAEAFFGQGTRLTVV.

The V call is TRBV28, the J call TRBJ1-4; D may be TRBD1 (6 bases). Germline V gene lookup returns CDR1 MDHEN and CDR2 SYDVKM. The CDR3 totals 13 residues. Between the trimmed V and J ends, which lost 8 bases and 3 bases, there was a span of 10 bases. For the CDR3, the DNA is TGTGCCAGCGAAGGGGGGCCTAATGAAAAACTGTTTTTT. Translated: CASEGGPNEKLFF.

J is TRBJ2-7 and V is TRBV12-1; the table's D gene call, TRBD1, was not cross checked with the DNA. TRBV12-1 is recorded as a pseudogene. CDR3 size: 13 residues. The CDR3 loop is CASSFVWLYEQYF. CDR3 DNA: TGTGCCAGCAGCTTTGTTTGGCTCTACGAGCAGTACTTC.

The rearrangement uses TRBV14 and TRBJ2-3; no definite D call. V lost 6 bases and J 0 bases, leaving 4 bases between the germline ends. Germline CDR1 is SGHDN and CDR2 is FVKESK. The CDR3 runs to 12 residues. This CDR3 is CASSLSTDTQYF. In DNA form, the CDR3 reads TGTGCCAGCAGTCTCAGCACAGATACGCAGTATTTT.

This chain joins TRBV6-1 and TRBJ2-7; possible D gene TRBD2, 5 bases. The CDR3 contains 15 residues. The V end lost 7 bases, the J end lost 2 bases, and 18 bases lay between the germline ends. CDR1 and CDR2 (germline): MNHNS, SASEGT. CDR3 amino acids: CASTPSRPATYEQYF. CDR3 nucleotide sequence: TGTGCCAGCACCCCTAGCCGGCCTGCCACCTACGAGCAGTACTTC.